The T cell receptor (beta chain) described here comes from a study of T cells in women clearing cervical HPV infection. Study-wide points: Associations may precede or follow infection; HPV-specific or memory T cells were not isolated. Unknown T-cell numbers per sample may underlie the richness differences.

Some clones are missing from TCRdb's copy, which holds only in-frame ones; the method was immunoSEQ multiplex PCR. The sample yields about 39,000 clones, of which the top ten take up 4.8%. Remarks on this clone: As yet, its antigen is unknown. Read coverage stops 3 residues before the CDR3 terminus; the germline J gene supplies the remainder.

CDR3 length: 19 amino acids. V trimming: 1 base; J trimming: 0 bases; junction bases outside the gene matches: 10. Per germline, CDR1 SGHTA and CDR2 FQGTGA. This sequence joins TRBV7-3 and TRBJ2-1; 9 bases are a match to TRBD2. The sequenced sample was blood buffy coat. The TCR comes from a woman between 18 and 70 years old with a cervical HPV16 infection that either progressed to CIN3+ or cleared (not recorded which). CDR3 in amino acids: CASSLNGAGGPPSYNEQFF. The CDR3 bases that were read are TGTGCCAGCAGCTTAAACGGGGCGGGGGGGCCCCCCTCCTACAATGAG.